The entry below describes one T cell receptor (beta chain). The sample originates from a study of shared clonotypes between healthy human individuals. Deletions cut 3 bases from V and 1 base from J, with 15 bases between. This CDR3 region has 16 residues. Germline values: CDR1 MDHEN, CDR2 SYDVKM. Splitting the CD4+ cells yielded a CD45RA+ naive subset and a CD45RA-negative memory subset. Under the authors' procedure: Junction-only sequences without quality scores came from ImmunoSEQ, so filtering differed. Profiled with immunoSEQ multiplex PCR; TCRdb holds only in-frame clones, not every one. Clone size and the V and J calls come from that table; the DNA yielded D and trimming. This table has about 680,000 clones, 60% to 75% appearing once.

Material for sequencing was memory CD4+ T cells sorted from blood. Subset here: CD45RA-negative fraction. This sequence joins TRBV28 and TRBJ1-1; D uncertain. This sequence was found in a woman aged 25-40 years in good health. CDR3 residues: CASSFLGRGQNTEAFF. As DNA, the CDR3 is TGTGCCAGCAGTTTTCTGGGGAGAGGTCAGAACACTGAAGCTTTCTTT.